These 3 T cell receptor beta chains were all obtained from the same sample, sequenced in a study of blood T cell repertoires in COVID-19. Produced via immunoSEQ multiplex PCR; TCRdb's table is partial and in-frame only. The table shows some 350,000 clones, with over 75% occurring only once. The sample taken for sequencing was PBMCs or T cells enriched from blood (not recorded which). These receptors all stem from a man aged 18 to 29 who had recovered from COVID-19.

The V call is TRBV11-2, the J call TRBJ1-2; no firm D call. Between the trimmed V and J ends, which lost 1 base and 7 bases, there was a span of 10 bases. This CDR3 is built from 13 residues. The V gene's germline CDR1 is SGHAT and CDR2 FQNNGV. The CDR3 loop is CASSLASGSGYTF. In DNA form, the CDR3 reads TGTGCCAGCAGCTTAGCATCGGGGTCTGGCTACACCTTC. Full variable domain (rest looked up from reference TRBV11-2 and TRBJ1-2): EAGVAQSPRYKIIEKRQSVAFWCNPISGHATLYWYQQILGQGPKLLIQFQNNGVVDDSQLPKDRFSAERLKGVDSTLKIQPAKLEDSAVYLCASSLASGSGYTFGSGTRLTVV.

The chain uses TRBV28 and TRBJ2-7; perhaps TRBD1 as D (7 bases). The CDR3 extends over 13 amino acids. Deletions cut 6 bases from V and 3 bases from J, with 12 bases between. Germline CDR1 reads MDHEN; CDR2 reads SYDVKM. CDR3 coding DNA: TGTGCCAGCAGGAGACAGGGACTCTACGAGCAGTACTTC. Its translation is CASRRQGLYEQYF.

The chain couples TRBV9 to TRBJ2-1, with D perhaps TRBD1 (6 bases). The CDR3 covers 15 residues. Trimming took off 5 bases at V and 5 bases at J, with 17 bases between the two ends. Germline loops: CDR1 SGDLS, CDR2 YYNGEE. The CDR3 loop is CASRGAGSIHNEQFF. The CDR3 region has the DNA TGTGCCAGCAGGGGGGCCGGAAGTATTCACAATGAGCAGTTCTTC.